These 22 T cell receptor beta chains came from one sample sequenced in a study of blood T cell repertoires in COVID-19. The repertoire was sequenced with immunoSEQ multiplex PCR; TCRdb's copy has only in-frame clones and lacks some. The sample gives approximately 220,000 clones, approximately 80% of which show up once; 7% to 8.5% is in the top ten. The sample comprised PBMCs or T cells enriched from blood (not recorded which). The receptors shown here come from a middle-aged woman with acute COVID-19.

V and J are TRBV28 and TRBJ2-1; the match to TRBD1 covers 8 bases. The CDR3 contains 17 residues. The J segment lost 0 bases and the V segment lost 3 bases, leaving 7 bases of the junction unmatched. Looked up from germline, CDR1 is MDHEN and CDR2 is SYDVKM. The CDR3 nucleotides are TGTGCCAGCAGTTTGGCAACAGGGGGGCACTCCTACAATGAGCAGTTCTTC. Its protein product is CASSLATGGHSYNEQFF.

The rearrangement joins TRBV2 to TRBJ1-5; 7 nucleotides agree with TRBD1. This CDR3 is 16 amino acids long. Germline CDR1 reads SNHLY; CDR2 reads FYNNEI. After removal of 6 bases from V and 0 bases from J, the junction contained 8 bases not matched to a gene. The CDR3 sequence is CASSTLQGYSNQPQHF. DNA of the CDR3: TGTGCCAGCAGCACTTTACAGGGGTATAGCAATCAGCCCCAGCATTTT.

The gene calls are TRBV28 and TRBJ2-7; D unresolved. CDR1 is MDHEN, CDR2 SYDVKM, per germline. Trimming stripped 4 bases from V and 5 bases from J, with 6 bases between. The CDR3 totals 11 residues. The CDR3 sequence: CASSSPHEQYF. CDR3 nucleotide sequence: TGTGCCAGCAGTTCTCCCCACGAGCAGTACTTC.

The chain has TRBV7-2 and TRBJ1-6, with 7 bases lining up with TRBD1. The germline gives CDR1 SGHTA, CDR2 FQGNSA. V was pared by 1 base and J by 10 bases, with 10 bases of the junction left unmatched. The CDR3 totals 16 residues. CDR3 sequence reads: CASSLGGGGRESPLHF. In DNA form, the CDR3 reads TGTGCCAGCAGCTTAGGTGGAGGGGGCCGGGAATCACCCCTCCACTTT. The full variable domain, with the rest looked up from reference TRBV7-2 and TRBJ1-6, is GAGVSQSPSNKVTEKGKDVELRCDPISGHTALYWYRQSLGQGLEFLIYFQGNSAPDKSGLPSDRFSAERTGGSVSTLTIQRTQQEDSAVYLCASSLGGGGRESPLHFGNGTRLTVT.

The rearrangement uses TRBV5-4 and TRBJ2-7; 7 nucleotides align to TRBD2. The CDR3 totals 17 residues. CDR1 is SGHNT, CDR2 YYREEE, per germline (reference sequence). Trimming at V came to 5 bases and at J to 2 bases, leaving 16 bases not matched to a gene. The CDR3 here is CASSYKNRDYQAYEQYF. CDR3 DNA sequence: TGTGCCAGCAGTTATAAGAACCGGGACTACCAAGCCTACGAGCAGTACTTC.

The chain couples TRBV12-3 or TRBV12-4 to TRBJ1-1, with unresolved D. The V end lost 4 bases, the J end lost 9 bases, and 12 bases lay between the germline ends. This CDR3 contains 12 residues. CDR3 residues: CASSYAGNQAFF. CDR3 in DNA: TGTGCCAGCAGTTACGCAGGTAATCAAGCTTTCTTT.

This chain links TRBV12-3 or TRBV12-4 with TRBJ1-2; D ambiguous. The CDR3 consists of 11 residues. The V end was cut by 6 bases, the J end by 13 bases, with 15 bases between. The CDR3 reads CASREGGWGTF. The CDR3, as DNA: TGTGCCAGCAGGGAGGGAGGCTGGGGCACCTTC.

This clone was seen only a few times. The V gene is TRBV19, the J gene TRBJ2-1, with TRBD2 matching 8 bases. Unmatched junction bases numbered 5, after V lost 5 bases and J lost 2 bases. The CDR3 is 15 residues long. CDR1 and CDR2 (germline): LNHDA, SQIVND (reference sequence). The CDR3 region is CASSLSGITYNEQFF. CDR3 nucleotides: TGTGCCAGTAGTCTTAGCGGGATCACCTACAATGAGCAGTTCTTC.

For the CDR3, the DNA is TGTGCCACCAGTGATTATGGGCGGGGAACAGAGACCCAGTACTTC. Protein product: CATSDYGRGTETQYF. The J gene is TRBJ2-5, the V gene TRBV24-1, with D perhaps matching TRBD2 (6 bases). Trimming took 2 bases from V and 4 from J, leaving 13 bases between them. This CDR3 comprises 15 residues. Germline CDR1 KGHDR, CDR2 SFDVKD.

V usage is TRBV4-1 and J usage is TRBJ1-4; weak D call: TRBD1 (5 bases). V lost 3 bases and J lost 4, with 15 bases in between. The CDR3 totals 16 residues. CDR1 is MGHRA, CDR2 YSYEKL, per germline. This CDR3 reads CASSHRGTRVNEKLFF. The DNA for the CDR3 is TGCGCCAGCAGCCATAGAGGTACCAGGGTTAATGAAAAACTGTTTTTT.

V and J are TRBV6-5 and TRBJ1-4; D remains ambiguous. This CDR3 is 15 amino acids long. Germline V gene lookup returns CDR1 MNHEY and CDR2 SVGAGI. V shed 2 bases and J shed 5 bases, with 12 bases lying between them. CDR3 bases: TGTGCCAGCAGTTACCAAGGCAGGAAAAATGAAAAACTGTTTTTT. Translation: CASSYQGRKNEKLFF.

The table lists this clone with a count of one. V gene TRBV5-4 combines with J gene TRBJ2-7; no definite D call. From germline, CDR1 is SGHNT and CDR2 YYREEE (reference sequence). The CDR3 has 13 residues. Trimming took off 2 bases at V and 0 bases at J, with 6 bases between the two ends. CDR3 in DNA: TGTGCCAGCAGCTTTCCTACCTCCTACGAGCAGTACTTC. Encoded protein: CASSFPTSYEQYF.

This clone was counted a few times. The chain carries TRBV11-3 and TRBJ2-3; 10 positions agree with TRBD1. The CDR3 sequence is 17 residues long. Germline V CDR1 and CDR2: SGHNT, YENEEA. V lost 3 bases, J lost 1 base, and 7 bases stayed unmatched. The CDR3 DNA reads TGTGCCAGCAGCTTGGGACAGGGGACCACGGGCACAGATACGCAGTATTTT. Translation: CASSLGQGTTGTDTQYF.

This sequence joins TRBV19 and TRBJ2-1; 11 bases are shared with TRBD1. Looked up from germline, CDR1 is LNHDA and CDR2 is SQIVND (reference sequence). V lost 6 bases and J lost 3; bases outside the gene matches: 1. There are 14 residues in the CDR3. Written as DNA, the CDR3 is TGTGCCAGTAGCGGGACAGGGGGCTACAATGAGCAGTTCTTC. This sequence encodes CASSGTGGYNEQFF.

The chain combines TRBV5-1 with TRBJ1-5, with D perhaps TRBD1 (5 bases). Germline loops: CDR1 SGHRS, CDR2 YFSETQ. The length of the CDR3 is 14 residues. Trimming cost V 0 bases and J 5 bases, with 9 bases left between them. Here the CDR3 DNA reads TGCGCCAGCAGCTTGGGTGGGGCGGATCAGCCCCAGCATTTT. Protein product: CASSLGGADQPQHF.

The J gene is TRBJ2-7, the V gene TRBV28; 7 bases are shared with TRBD1. The ends lost 6 bases at V and 4 bases at J; junction bases unmatched: 9. The CDR3 is made up of 14 amino acids. Germline V lookup: CDR1 MDHEN, CDR2 SYDVKM. CDR3 sequence: CASRPTGERYEQYF. The CDR3 DNA is TGTGCCAGCAGGCCCACAGGGGAGAGGTACGAGCAGTACTTC.

The chain uses TRBV10-3 and TRBJ2-3, with no clear D. CDR3 length equals 14 residues. CDR1 and CDR2 from the germline V gene are ENHRY and SYGVKD. Trimming shortened V by 4 bases and J by 2 bases, and 10 bases separated the two germline ends. Written as DNA, the CDR3 is TGTGCCATCAGTGGGAACACAGTCACAGATACGCAGTATTTT. Amino acids: CAISGNTVTDTQYF.

This clone has a single count. The CDR3 reads CASSAGLPSNQPQHF. As DNA, the CDR3 is TGTGCCAGCAGCGCAGGGCTCCCTAGCAATCAGCCCCAGCATTTT. J is TRBJ1-5 and V is TRBV5-6; D is perhaps TRBD1 (5 bases). The germline V gene encodes CDR1 SGHDT and CDR2 YYEEEE. Trimming stripped 4 bases from V and 0 bases from J, with 11 bases between. CDR3 size: 15 residues.

V is TRBV12-3 or TRBV12-4 and J is TRBJ2-7, with D uncertain. The V end lost 3 bases, the J end lost 3 bases, and 9 bases lay between the germline ends. This CDR3 is built from 13 residues. This CDR3 reads CASSLVESYEQYF. In DNA, the CDR3 is TGTGCCAGCAGTTTGGTGGAGAGCTACGAGCAGTACTTC.

CDR3 amino acids: CASTSGGETQYF. CDR3 bases: TGTGCCAGCACATCGGGGGGGGAGACCCAGTACTTC. The chain combines TRBV11-1 with TRBJ2-5, with TRBD2 identical over 8 bases. Germline lookup yields CDR1 SGHAT and CDR2 FQDESV (reference sequence). This CDR3 contains 12 residues. Germline trimming cut 7 bases from V and 5 bases from J; bases unmatched to any gene: 3.

This chain joins TRBV7-2 and TRBJ2-1; 10 bases map to TRBD2. Germline CDR1 and CDR2: SGHTA and FQGNSA. Unmatched junction bases numbered 13, after V lost 1 base and J lost 10 bases. CDR3 length: 17 residues. The DNA for the CDR3 is TGTGCCAGCAGCTTAGATCATACTAGCGGGGTCATAGGAGAGCAGTTCTTC. Translating gives CASSLDHTSGVIGEQFF.

In the case of this clone: An end of the junction does not agree with germline; a read error may underlie this. This chain uses TRBV7-7 with TRBJ2-3; 8 nucleotides match TRBD1. Germline CDR1 and CDR2: SSHAT and FNYEAQ (reference sequence). The CDR3 sequence is 13 residues long. The DNA for the CDR3 is TGTGCTAGCAGCTTCGACAGGGGAGATACGCAGTATTTT. Residues: CASSFDRGDTQYF.